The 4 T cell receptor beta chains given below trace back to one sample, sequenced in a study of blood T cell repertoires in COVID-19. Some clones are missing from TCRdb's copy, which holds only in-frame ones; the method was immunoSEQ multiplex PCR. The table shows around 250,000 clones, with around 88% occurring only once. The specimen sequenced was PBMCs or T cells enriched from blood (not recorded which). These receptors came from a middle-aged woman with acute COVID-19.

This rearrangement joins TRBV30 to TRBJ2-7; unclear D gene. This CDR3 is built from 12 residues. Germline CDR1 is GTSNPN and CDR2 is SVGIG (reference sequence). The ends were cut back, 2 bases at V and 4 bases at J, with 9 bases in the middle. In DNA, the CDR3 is TGTGCCTGGAGTATTCGGAGTTACGAGCAGTACGTC. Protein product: CAWSIRSYEQYV.

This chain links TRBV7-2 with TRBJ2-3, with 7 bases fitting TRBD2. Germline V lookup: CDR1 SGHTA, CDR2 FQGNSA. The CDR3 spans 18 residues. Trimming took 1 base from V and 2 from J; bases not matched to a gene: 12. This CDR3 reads CASSLGPSRGGYTDTQYF. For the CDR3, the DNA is TGTGCCAGCAGCTTAGGGCCGTCGCGCGGGGGATACACAGATACGCAGTATTTT.

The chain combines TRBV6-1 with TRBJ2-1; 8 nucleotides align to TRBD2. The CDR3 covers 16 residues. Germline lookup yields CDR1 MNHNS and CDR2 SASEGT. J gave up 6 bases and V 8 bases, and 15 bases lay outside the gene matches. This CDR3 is CASRAQSGRGPNEQFF. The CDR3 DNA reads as TGTGCCAGCCGTGCCCAAAGCGGGAGAGGCCCCAATGAGCAGTTCTTC.

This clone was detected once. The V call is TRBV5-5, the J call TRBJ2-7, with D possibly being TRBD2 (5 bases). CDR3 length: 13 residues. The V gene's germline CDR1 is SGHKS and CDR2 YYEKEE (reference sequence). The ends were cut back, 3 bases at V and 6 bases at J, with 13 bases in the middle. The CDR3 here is CASSWGIGGEQYF. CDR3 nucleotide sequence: TGTGCCAGCAGCTGGGGTATAGGAGGCGAGCAGTACTTC.